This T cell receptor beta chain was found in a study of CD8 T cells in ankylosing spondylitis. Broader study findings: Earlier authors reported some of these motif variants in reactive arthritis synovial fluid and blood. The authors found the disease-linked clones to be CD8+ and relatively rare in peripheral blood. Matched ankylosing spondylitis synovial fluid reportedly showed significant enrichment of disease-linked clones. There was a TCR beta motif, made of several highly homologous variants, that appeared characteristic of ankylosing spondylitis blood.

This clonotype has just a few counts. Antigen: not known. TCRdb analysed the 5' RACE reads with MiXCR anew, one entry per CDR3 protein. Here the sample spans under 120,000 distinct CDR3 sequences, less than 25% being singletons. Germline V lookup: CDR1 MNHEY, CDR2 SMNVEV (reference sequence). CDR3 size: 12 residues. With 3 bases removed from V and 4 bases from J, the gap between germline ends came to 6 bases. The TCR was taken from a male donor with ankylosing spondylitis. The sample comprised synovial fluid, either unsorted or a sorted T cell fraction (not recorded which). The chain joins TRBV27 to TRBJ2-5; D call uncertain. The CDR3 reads CASSFRGETQYF. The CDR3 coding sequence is TGTGCCAGCAGTTTCCGTGGAGAGACCCAGTACTTC.